Listed here are 15 T cell receptor beta chains from one sample, sequenced in a study of PD-1 blockade in classical Hodgkin lymphoma (dated by TCRdb to the early 2020s). The time point label for this specimen denotes: cycle 1 day 1 (C1D1), immediately before nivolumab initiation. Every trial patient had relapsed following autologous stem cell transplantation, and prior brentuximab vedotin exposure was what differed among cohorts A, B and C. Magnetic negative selection with a Miltenyi CD4+ T cell isolation kit was used to purify CD4+ T cells from thawed PBMCs. Library method: the immunoSEQ multiplex PCR assay. TCRdb re-hosts the immuneACCESS table, in-frame sequences only. Its copies lack some clones; in the studies checked, an unresolved V gene accounts for under half of them, and the cause for the rest is not known. For this sample the table gives about 35,000 clones, of which 75% to 95% were detected only once. Around 0.25% of the sample belongs to the ten largest clones.

The material was CD4+ T cells from blood, obtained at baseline. Receptors originate from a human donor with classical Hodgkin lymphoma.

The chain has TRBV9 and TRBJ2-2; TRBD2 agrees at 16 bases. This CDR3 spans 19 amino acids. J lost 3 bases, V lost 3 bases, and 8 bases had no gene match. Per the germline V gene, CDR1 is SGDLS and CDR2 is YYNGEE. The CDR3 reads CASSAGTSGRAWDTGELFF. The CDR3 DNA reads TGTGCCAGCAGCGCCGGGACTAGCGGGAGGGCCTGGGACACCGGGGAGCTGTTTTTT.

The chain uses TRBV9 and TRBJ2-1; 7 bases are a match to TRBD2. This CDR3 has 15 amino acids. CDR1 and CDR2 from the germline V gene are SGDLS and YYNGEE. The junction had 12 bases not matched to a gene; V was cut back by 4 bases and J by 8 bases. The CDR3 coding sequence is TGTGCCAGCAGCCCTCCCGGATGGGGAGGGTATGAGCAGTTCTTC. Translating it yields CASSPPGWGGYEQFF.

This clone appeared once. CDR3 sequence: CASSFPDTPYEQYF. The DNA of the CDR3 is TGCGCCAGCAGCTTTCCGGACACTCCCTACGAGCAGTACTTC. The V call is TRBV5-1, the J call TRBJ2-7; D is possibly TRBD1 (5 bases). Trimming removed 2 bases from V and 2 bases from J, with 11 bases in between. The CDR3 loop spans 14 amino acids. Germline V CDR1 and CDR2: SGHRS, YFSETQ.

The CDR3 nucleotides are TGTGCCAGCAGTTTACTCTACGAGCAGTACTTC. Its translation is CASSLLYEQYF. V is TRBV28 and J is TRBJ2-7; D not certain. Trimming shortened V by 2 bases and J by 3 bases, and 2 bases separated the two germline ends. This CDR3 comprises 11 residues. Germline CDR1 is MDHEN and CDR2 is SYDVKM.

This chain connects TRBV5-4 to TRBJ1-1; D perhaps matches TRBD1 (5 bases). CDR3 size: 14 residues. Per germline, CDR1 SGHNT and CDR2 YYREEE (reference sequence). Trimming shortened V by 2 bases and J by 5 bases, and 13 bases separated the two germline ends. CDR3 region: CASSFGGGRTEAFF. The CDR3 DNA is TGTGCCAGCAGCTTCGGGGGGGGTAGGACTGAAGCTTTCTTT.

The chain has TRBV5-4 and TRBJ1-5, with TRBD1 matching over 7 bases. The CDR3 runs 13 residues. Per germline, CDR1 SGHNT and CDR2 YYREEE (reference sequence). V was pared by 4 bases and J by 4 bases, with 2 bases of the junction left unmatched. This chain's CDR3 is CASSLQGNQPQHF. CDR3 nucleotides: TGTGCCAGCAGCCTACAGGGGAATCAGCCCCAGCATTTT.

This clone was recorded only once. The rearrangement uses TRBV10-2 and TRBJ2-3, with D tentatively TRBD2 (6 bases). This CDR3 region has 15 residues. Per the germline V gene, CDR1 is WSHSY and CDR2 is SAAADI. Trimming stripped 3 bases from V and 3 bases from J, with 13 bases between. The CDR3 coding sequence is TGCGCCAGCAGTGATAACGGGGGTGCAACAGATACGCAGTATTTT. It translates to CASSDNGGATDTQYF.

The chain joins TRBV6-5 to TRBJ2-2; 9 bases line up with TRBD1. Germline values: CDR1 MNHEY, CDR2 SVGAGI. This CDR3 has 15 residues. Losses at the gene ends were 6 bases for V and 5 bases for J; bases not matched to a gene: 7. CDR3 sequence (DNA): TGTGCCAGCAGAGTACAGGGGGCTGGGACCGGGGAGCTGTTTTTT. Translated: CASRVQGAGTGELFF.

As for this clone: Its ends do not fully match the called genes, so a read error is possible. The V call is TRBV18, the J call TRBJ1-2, with D maybe TRBD1 (5 bases). The CDR3 runs to 12 residues. CDR1 is KGHSH and CDR2 is LQKENI in the germline V gene. The CDR3 DNA reads as TGTGCCAGCTCAGGCCGGGACTCCTCTCGGGTCTTC. Protein product: CASSGRDSSRVF.

In its sample, this clone was seen once. CDR3 in amino acids: CASSQTGAAGNTIYF. The CDR3 DNA reads as TGCGCCAGCAGCCAGACAGGGGCGGCCGGAAACACCATATATTTT. This sequence joins TRBV4-1 and TRBJ1-3; 8 positions agree with TRBD1. The CDR3 is 15 residues long. The trim removed 3 bases at V and 4 bases at J, leaving 5 bases unmatched. Germline lookup yields CDR1 MGHRA and CDR2 YSYEKL.

This clone was observed a handful of times. This sequence joins TRBV27 and TRBJ1-5, with D perhaps matching TRBD1 (6 bases). V was shortened by 5 bases and J by 4 bases, with 12 bases between the two germline ends. The CDR3 runs to 14 residues. Germline CDR1 is MNHEY and CDR2 is SMNVEV (reference sequence). The CDR3, as DNA: TGTGCCAGCAGTAGCAGGCAGGGGAATCAGCCCCAGCATTTT. It translates to CASSSRQGNQPQHF.

The chain carries TRBV19 and TRBJ1-2, with TRBD1 matching over 7 bases. V gave up 7 bases and J gave up 8 bases; unmatched junction bases: 16. The CDR3 sequence is 15 residues long. Germline-derived CDR1 and CDR2 are LNHDA and SQIVND (reference sequence). The chain's CDR3 is CASTPGNRGRQGYTF. The DNA of the CDR3 is TGTGCCAGTACCCCTGGGAACAGGGGTCGTCAGGGCTACACCTTC.

This chain uses TRBV28 with TRBJ2-5; 7 nucleotides agree with TRBD1. The germline CDR1 and CDR2 sequences are MDHEN and SYDVKM. V lost 7 bases to trimming and J lost 5 bases; unmatched junction nucleotides: 13. The CDR3 totals 15 residues. DNA of the CDR3: TGTGCCAGCAAAAAGAATACAGGGGCGAGGGAGACCCAGTACTTC. Its protein is CASKKNTGARETQYF.

This clone was found once. The V gene is TRBV7-2, the J gene TRBJ1-5; tentative D call: TRBD1 (5 bases). The CDR3 consists of 14 residues. Germline CDR1 reads SGHTA; CDR2 reads FQGNSA. Between the trimmed V and J ends, which lost 6 bases and 2 bases, there was a span of 11 bases. CDR3 sequence (DNA): TGTGCCAGCAGTCGGGACGGAGGCAATCAGCCCCAGCATTTT. Amino acids: CASSRDGGNQPQHF.

The genes are TRBV7-6 and TRBJ2-5; D gene unclear. V was pared by 5 bases and J by 5 bases, with 9 bases between. Germline V gene sequence: CDR1 SGHVS, CDR2 FNYEAQ. This CDR3 is 12 amino acids long. CDR3 bases: TGTGCCAGCAGCCCCGCCCCCGAGACCCAGTACTTC. Translating it yields CASSPAPETQYF.